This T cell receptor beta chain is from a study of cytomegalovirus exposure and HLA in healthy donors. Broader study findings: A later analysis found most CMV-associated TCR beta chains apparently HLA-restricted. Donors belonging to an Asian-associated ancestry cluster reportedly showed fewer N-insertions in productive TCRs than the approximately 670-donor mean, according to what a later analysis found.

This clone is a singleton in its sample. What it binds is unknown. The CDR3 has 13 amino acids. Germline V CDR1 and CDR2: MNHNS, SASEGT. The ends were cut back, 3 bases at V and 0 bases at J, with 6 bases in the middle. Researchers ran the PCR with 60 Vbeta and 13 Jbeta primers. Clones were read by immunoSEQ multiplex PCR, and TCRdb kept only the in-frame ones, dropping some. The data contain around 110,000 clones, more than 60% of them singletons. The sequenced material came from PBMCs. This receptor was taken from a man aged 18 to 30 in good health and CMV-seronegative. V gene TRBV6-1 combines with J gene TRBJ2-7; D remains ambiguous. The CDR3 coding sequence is TGTGCCAGCAGTGACGGCGGCTCCTACGAGCAGTACTTC. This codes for CASSDGGSYEQYF.